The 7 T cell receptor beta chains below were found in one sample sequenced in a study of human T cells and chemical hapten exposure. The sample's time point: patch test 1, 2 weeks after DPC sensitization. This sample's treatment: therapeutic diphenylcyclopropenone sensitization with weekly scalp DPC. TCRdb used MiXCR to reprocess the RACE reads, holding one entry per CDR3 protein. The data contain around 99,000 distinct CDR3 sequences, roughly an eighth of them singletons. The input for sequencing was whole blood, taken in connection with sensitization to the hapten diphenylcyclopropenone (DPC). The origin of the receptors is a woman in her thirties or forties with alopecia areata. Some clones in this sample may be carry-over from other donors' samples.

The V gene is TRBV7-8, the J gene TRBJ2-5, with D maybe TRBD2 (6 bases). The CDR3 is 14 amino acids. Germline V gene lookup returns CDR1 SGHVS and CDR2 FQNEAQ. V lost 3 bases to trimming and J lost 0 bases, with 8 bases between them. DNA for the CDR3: TGTGCCAGCAGCTTTAGCGGAAACCAAGAGACCCAGTACTTC. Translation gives CASSFSGNQETQYF.

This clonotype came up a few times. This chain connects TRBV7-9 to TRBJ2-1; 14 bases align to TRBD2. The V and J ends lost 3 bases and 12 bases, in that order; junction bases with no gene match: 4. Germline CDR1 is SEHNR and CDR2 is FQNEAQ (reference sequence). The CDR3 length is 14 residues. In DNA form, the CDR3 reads TGTGCCAGCAGCTTGGGACTAGCGGGAGAATGGCAGTTCTTC. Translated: CASSLGLAGEWQFF.

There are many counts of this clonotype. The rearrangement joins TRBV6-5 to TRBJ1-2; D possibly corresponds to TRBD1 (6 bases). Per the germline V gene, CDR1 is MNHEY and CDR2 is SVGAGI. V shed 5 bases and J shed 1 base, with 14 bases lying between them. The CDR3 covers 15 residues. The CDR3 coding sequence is TGTGCCAGCAGTAAGAAGAGGACAGATAACTATGGCTACACCTTC. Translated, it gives CASSKKRTDNYGYTF.

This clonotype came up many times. The CDR3, as DNA: TGTGCCAGCAGACCGGGGGGTAGCATGGAGGGAGATACGCAGTATTTT. Amino acids: CASRPGGSMEGDTQYF. The chain links TRBV5-4 to TRBJ2-3, with TRBD2 matching 7 bases. Per germline, CDR1 SGHNT and CDR2 YYREEE (reference sequence). Trimming at V came to 5 bases and at J to 5 bases, leaving 14 bases not matched to a gene. The CDR3 loop spans 16 amino acids.

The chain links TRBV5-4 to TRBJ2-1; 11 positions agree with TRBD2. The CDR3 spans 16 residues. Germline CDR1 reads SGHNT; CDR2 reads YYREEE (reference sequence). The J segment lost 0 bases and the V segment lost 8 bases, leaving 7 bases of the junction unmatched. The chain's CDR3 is CASEPGTSGSYNEQFF. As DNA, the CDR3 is TGTGCCAGTGAACCCGGGACTAGCGGCTCCTACAATGAGCAGTTCTTC.

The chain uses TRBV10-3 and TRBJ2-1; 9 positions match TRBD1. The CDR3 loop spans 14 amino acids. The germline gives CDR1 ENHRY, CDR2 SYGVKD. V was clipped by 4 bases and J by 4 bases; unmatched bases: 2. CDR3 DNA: TGTGCCATCAGTGCACAGGGGGCGTACAATGAGCAGTTCTTC. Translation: CAISAQGAYNEQFF.

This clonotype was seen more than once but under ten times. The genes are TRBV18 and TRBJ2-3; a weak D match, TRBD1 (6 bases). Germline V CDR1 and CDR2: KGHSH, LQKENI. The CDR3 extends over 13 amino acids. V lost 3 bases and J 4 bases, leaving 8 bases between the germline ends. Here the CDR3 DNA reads TGTGCCAGCTCACCGAACAGGGCAGATACGCAGTATTTT. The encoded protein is CASSPNRADTQYF.